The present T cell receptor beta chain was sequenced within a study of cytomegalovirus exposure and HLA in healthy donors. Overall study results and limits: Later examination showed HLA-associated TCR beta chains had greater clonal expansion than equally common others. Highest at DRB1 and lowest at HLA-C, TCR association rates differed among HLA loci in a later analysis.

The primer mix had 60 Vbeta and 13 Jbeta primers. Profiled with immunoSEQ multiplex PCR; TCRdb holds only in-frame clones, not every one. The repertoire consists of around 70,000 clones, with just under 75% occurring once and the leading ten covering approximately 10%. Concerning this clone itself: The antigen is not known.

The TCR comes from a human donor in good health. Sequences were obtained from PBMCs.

The CDR3 here is CASSLKGQGPDTQYF. The CDR3 DNA is TGTGCCAGCAGCTTGAAAGGACAGGGACCAGATACGCAGTATTTT. V is TRBV5-4 and J is TRBJ2-3; 8 bases line up with TRBD1. The germline V gene encodes CDR1 SGHNT and CDR2 YYREEE (reference sequence). J lost 4 bases, V lost 1 base, and 5 bases had no gene match. CDR3 size: 15 residues.